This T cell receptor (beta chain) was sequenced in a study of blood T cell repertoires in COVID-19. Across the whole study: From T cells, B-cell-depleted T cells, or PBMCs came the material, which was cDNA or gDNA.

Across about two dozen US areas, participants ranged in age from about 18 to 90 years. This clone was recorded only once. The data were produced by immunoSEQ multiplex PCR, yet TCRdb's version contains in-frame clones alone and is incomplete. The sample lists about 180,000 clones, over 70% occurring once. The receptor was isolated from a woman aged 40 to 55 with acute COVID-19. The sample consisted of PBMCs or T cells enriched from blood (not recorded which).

CDR3 nucleotides: TGTGCCAGCAGTGCAACAGGTGCCACTGAAGCTTTCTTT. Amino acids: CASSATGATEAFF. The chain uses TRBV6-1 and TRBJ1-1; D perhaps matches TRBD1 (5 bases). Trimming left V 4 bases short and J 4 bases short, with 10 bases between. The CDR3 totals 13 residues. Germline-derived CDR1 and CDR2 are MNHNS and SASEGT.